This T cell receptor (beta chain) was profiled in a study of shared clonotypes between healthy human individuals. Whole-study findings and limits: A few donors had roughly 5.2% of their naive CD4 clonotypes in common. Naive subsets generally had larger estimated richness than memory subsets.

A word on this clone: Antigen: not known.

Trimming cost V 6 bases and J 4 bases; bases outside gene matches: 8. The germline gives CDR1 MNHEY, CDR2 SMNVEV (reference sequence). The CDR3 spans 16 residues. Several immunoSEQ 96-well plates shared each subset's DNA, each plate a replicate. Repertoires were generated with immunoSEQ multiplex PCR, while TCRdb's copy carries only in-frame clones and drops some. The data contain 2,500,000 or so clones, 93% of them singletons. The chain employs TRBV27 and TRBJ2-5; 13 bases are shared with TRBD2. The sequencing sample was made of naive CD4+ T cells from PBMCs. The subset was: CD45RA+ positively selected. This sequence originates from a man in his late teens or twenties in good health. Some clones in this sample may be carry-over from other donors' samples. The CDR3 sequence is CASSIKTSGRRETQYF. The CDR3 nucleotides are TGTGCCAGCAGCATTAAGACTAGCGGGAGGAGAGAGACCCAGTACTTC.